The 22 T cell receptor beta chains reported below all come from one sample, sequenced in a study of blood T cell repertoires in COVID-19. Using immunoSEQ multiplex PCR, the repertoire was profiled, and TCRdb retains in-frame clones only, with some absent. Here the sample spans about 35,000 clones, more than 80% being singletons. The material sequenced was peripheral blood. Receptors originate from a man between 60 and 70 years old in a cohort sampled during active COVID-19.

The chain is built from TRBV29-1 and TRBJ2-1, with D perhaps matching TRBD2 (6 bases). Germline lookup yields CDR1 SQVTM and CDR2 ANQGSEA. V lost 7 bases and J 8 bases, leaving 12 bases between the germline ends. The CDR3 length is 11 residues. The CDR3 DNA reads as TGCAGCGGGACTACCGTGGATGAGCAGTTCTTC. Translating it yields CSGTTVDEQFF.

This chain uses TRBV27 with TRBJ2-6; a possible D gene is TRBD2 (6 bases). Trimming removed 0 bases from V and 2 bases from J, with 11 bases in between. Germline CDR1 and CDR2: MNHEY and SMNVEV (reference sequence). The CDR3 spans 17 residues. CDR3 DNA: TGTGCCAGCAGTTTATCGCCGGGGGAGGCTGGGGCCAACGTCCTGACTTTC. Its translation: CASSLSPGEAGANVLTF.

The chain is built from TRBV14 and TRBJ2-7; 11 nucleotides match TRBD1. Germline assignment: CDR1 SGHDN and CDR2 FVKESK. Trimming at V came to 4 bases and at J to 5 bases, leaving 4 bases not matched to a gene. The CDR3 loop spans 14 amino acids. CDR3 sequence reads: CASSPRDRGNEQYF. The CDR3 bases are TGTGCCAGCAGCCCCCGGGACAGGGGGAACGAGCAGTACTTC.

The rearrangement joins TRBV11-2 to TRBJ2-7; D might be TRBD1 (6 bases). Germline V gives CDR1 SGHAT, CDR2 FQNNGV. Trimming removed 5 bases at V and 3 bases at J, with 14 bases between. This CDR3 contains 14 residues. The CDR3 coding sequence is TGTGCCAGCAGCCCACGGACAGATCTCTACGAGCAGTACTTC. Its protein product is CASSPRTDLYEQYF.

This sequence joins TRBV27 and TRBJ2-1, with 9 positions matching TRBD2. This CDR3 region has 15 residues. V was pared by 2 bases and J by 7 bases, with 6 bases of the junction left unmatched. CDR1 and CDR2 (germline): MNHEY, SMNVEV (reference sequence). CDR3 nucleotide sequence: TGTGCCAGCAGTTTAGGGACTAGCCACCGAAATGAGCAGTTCTTC. It encodes CASSLGTSHRNEQFF.

The chain combines TRBV5-4 with TRBJ1-4; TRBD1 matches 9 bases. This CDR3 region has 15 residues. Germline CDR1 SGHNT, CDR2 YYREEE (reference sequence). The V segment lost 4 bases and the J segment 6 bases; nucleotides outside the gene matches: 7. The CDR3 loop is CASSASGTGHEKLFF. The CDR3 nucleotides read TGTGCCAGCAGCGCTTCCGGGACAGGGCATGAAAAACTGTTTTTT.

The CDR3 loop is CASSHTGLRGSGGYTF. CDR3 in DNA: TGCGCCAGCAGCCATACCGGTCTGCGCGGCTCTGGGGGCTACACCTTC. The rearrangement links TRBV4-1 to TRBJ1-2; D unresolved. This CDR3 has 16 amino acids. Germline V lookup: CDR1 MGHRA, CDR2 YSYEKL. The V gene lost 3 bases and the J gene lost 8 bases, with 22 bases spanning the gap.

This clone showed up just a few times. The CDR3: CASSPSRDIGEKLFF. The CDR3 DNA follows: TGTGCCAGTAGTCCGTCCCGGGACATTGGTGAAAAACTGTTTTTT. The chain combines TRBV19 with TRBJ1-4; D might be TRBD1 (6 bases). The CDR3 contains 15 residues. Germline V gene sequence: CDR1 LNHDA, CDR2 SQIVND (reference sequence). With 5 bases removed from V and 7 bases from J, the gap between germline ends came to 17 bases.

Here the CDR3 reads CASSTNSDPGETQYF. The CDR3 DNA reads TGTGCCAGCAGCACCAATAGCGACCCGGGGGAGACCCAGTACTTC. The chain recombines TRBV6-2 or TRBV6-3 with TRBJ2-5; D perhaps matches TRBD2 (5 bases). Germline CDR1 is MNHEY and CDR2 is SVGEGT. Trimming took off 6 bases at V and 5 bases at J, with 19 bases between the two ends. The CDR3 totals 15 residues.

V and J are TRBV12-3 or TRBV12-4 and TRBJ1-3; TRBD1 might be the D (6 bases). This CDR3 is built from 13 residues. Trimming shortened V by 5 bases and J by 2 bases, and 7 bases separated the two germline ends. The CDR3 DNA sequence: TGTGCCAGCAGTGGGACAACTGGAAACACCATATATTTT. Translating it yields CASSGTTGNTIYF.

The chain has TRBV18 and TRBJ1-4; no firm D call. Trimming removed 8 bases from V and 5 bases from J, with 12 bases in between. This CDR3 contains 13 residues. Germline-derived CDR1 and CDR2 are KGHSH and LQKENI. CDR3 protein: CASQRAGNEKLFF. CDR3 nucleotide sequence: TGTGCCAGCCAGAGAGCCGGGAATGAAAAACTGTTTTTT. Supplemented by reference TRBV18 and TRBJ1-4, the full variable domain reads NAGVMQNPRHLVRRRGQEARLRCSPMKGHSHVYWYRQLPEEGLKFMVYLQKENIIDESGMPKERFSAEFPKEGPSILRIQQVVRGDSAAYFCASQRAGNEKLFFGSGTQLSVL.

There are a few counts of this clone. This chain links TRBV5-5 with TRBJ2-6; a weak D match, TRBD2 (6 bases). Trimming pared 4 bases from V and 0 bases from J, leaving 11 bases between. The length of the CDR3 is 16 residues. From germline, CDR1 is SGHKS and CDR2 YYEKEE (reference sequence). Here the CDR3 reads CASSIRAGSGANVLTF. Written as DNA, the CDR3 is TGTGCCAGCAGCATTCGAGCGGGCTCTGGGGCCAACGTCCTGACTTTC.

The chain recombines TRBV7-2 with TRBJ1-6; 10 nucleotides match TRBD1. V trimming: 4 bases; J trimming: 8 bases; junction bases outside the gene matches: 5. In germline, CDR1 is SGHTA, CDR2 FQGNSA. The CDR3 loop spans 15 amino acids. CDR3 sequence (DNA): TGTGCCAGCAGCTCCCGGACAGGGGGTCATTCACCCCTCCACTTT. Protein: CASSSRTGGHSPLHF.

The genes are TRBV24-1 and TRBJ1-2, with TRBD1 matching 8 bases. The CDR3 totals 11 residues. V trimming: 9 bases; J trimming: 8 bases; junction bases outside the gene matches: 4. Germline V CDR1 and CDR2: KGHDR, SFDVKD. The CDR3 is CATSGGDGYTF. As DNA, the CDR3 is TGTGCCACCTCAGGGGGCGACGGCTACACCTTC.

This clone showed up just once. The gene calls are TRBV5-5 and TRBJ2-7; D gene ambiguous. Trimming cost V 0 bases and J 5 bases, with 15 bases left between them. This CDR3 spans 15 amino acids. CDR1 and CDR2 (germline): SGHKS, YYEKEE (reference sequence). The CDR3 nucleotides are TGTGCCAGCAGCTTGGAGATGACCGGGTCCCACGAGCAGTACTTC. This gives the protein CASSLEMTGSHEQYF.

CDR3 nucleotide sequence: TGTGCTAGTGGCCCGACGGGGGGATTGACAGATACGCAGTATTTT. Its protein product is CASGPTGGLTDTQYF. The chain uses TRBV12-5 and TRBJ2-3, with 7 bases aligning to TRBD2. V gave up 6 bases and J gave up 3 bases; unmatched junction bases: 9. CDR3 length: 15 amino acids. Per germline, CDR1 LGHNT and CDR2 FRNRAP.

V usage is TRBV18 and J usage is TRBJ2-2, with 7 positions matching TRBD1. The V gene end was trimmed by 6 bases and the J gene end by 4 bases; junction bases not matched to a gene: 8. The CDR3 is 15 residues long. Germline CDR1 is KGHSH and CDR2 is LQKENI. The CDR3: CASSSGQPGTGELFF. The CDR3 nucleotides are TGTGCCAGCTCCTCGGGACAGCCGGGCACCGGGGAGCTGTTTTTT.

The chain combines TRBV7-9 with TRBJ1-5, with TRBD1 matching 8 bases. The germline CDR1 and CDR2 sequences are SEHNR and FQNEAQ (reference sequence). This CDR3 has 15 residues. J was trimmed by 5 bases and V by 1 base; bases with no gene match: 4. CDR3 bases: TGTGCCAGCAGCTTAGGGGGACAGGACTATCAGCCCCAGCATTTT. Its protein product is CASSLGGQDYQPQHF.

This clone was recorded a few times. This chain uses TRBV4-1 with TRBJ2-7; D may be TRBD2 (6 bases). Germline CDR1 and CDR2: MGHRA and YSYEKL. The CDR3 totals 16 residues. Trimming pared 0 bases from V and 6 bases from J, leaving 18 bases between. The CDR3 DNA follows: TGCGCCAGCAGCCAAGATCTGGACGGGGGTGAGGGCGAGCAGTACTTC. Its translation: CASSQDLDGGEGEQYF.

The rearrangement joins TRBV27 to TRBJ2-3; the D gene is possibly TRBD2 (5 bases). The CDR3 contains 15 residues. The V end was cut by 0 bases, the J end by 2 bases, with 9 bases between. Looked up from germline, CDR1 is MNHEY and CDR2 is SMNVEV (reference sequence). The CDR3 region is CASSLSSLATDTQYF. DNA of the CDR3: TGTGCCAGCAGTTTATCGTCCCTAGCCACAGATACGCAGTATTTT.

The table lists this clone with a count of one. The chain recombines TRBV10-1 with TRBJ2-2; 12 bases align to TRBD1. Germline lookup yields CDR1 WNHNN and CDR2 SYGVQD (reference sequence). V gave up 7 bases and J gave up 4 bases; unmatched junction bases: 19. This CDR3 is built from 20 residues. CDR3 sequence reads: CASMNIAPGQGARVTGELFF. The CDR3 DNA reads as TGCGCCAGCATGAACATAGCCCCGGGACAGGGGGCGAGGGTCACCGGGGAGCTGTTTTTT.

The chain has TRBV19 and TRBJ1-5, with 7 positions matching TRBD1. Per the germline V gene, CDR1 is LNHDA and CDR2 is SQIVND (reference sequence). The CDR3 totals 12 residues. V shed 8 bases, J shed 8 bases, and the junction held 6 bases outside the gene matches. The CDR3 sequence: CASAGQIEPQHF. CDR3 nucleotides: TGTGCCAGTGCGGGACAGATCGAGCCCCAGCATTTT.